The 23 T cell receptor beta chains below were found in one sample sequenced in a study of cytomegalovirus exposure and HLA in healthy donors. It was with 60 Vbeta and 13 Jbeta primers that the PCR ran. Profiled with immunoSEQ multiplex PCR; TCRdb holds only in-frame clones, not every one. The data contain some 170,000 clones, 81% of them singletons. The sample consisted of PBMCs. These receptors were collected from a woman aged 18-29 years in good health and CMV-seropositive.

In nucleotides, the CDR3 is TGTGCCAGCAGCCACTTCGGGACAACATACGAGCAGTACTTC. Protein product: CASSHFGTTYEQYF. The chain carries TRBV7-8 and TRBJ2-7, with D possibly TRBD1 on 6 matching bases. From germline, CDR1 is SGHVS and CDR2 FQNEAQ. V was cut by 5 bases and J by 4 bases, with 15 bases left in between. The CDR3 length is 14 residues.

The chain links TRBV4-2 to TRBJ1-1, with 11 bases lining up with TRBD1. From germline, CDR1 is LGHNA and CDR2 YNFKEQ. Trimming removed 0 bases from V and 5 bases from J; junction bases left unmatched: 8. CDR3 length equals 17 residues. Written as DNA, the CDR3 is TGTGCCAGCAGCCAAGATTGGATTGGGACAGGGGGGACTGAAGCTTTCTTT. Residues: CASSQDWIGTGGTEAFF.

This chain links TRBV7-9 with TRBJ1-2; the D is unclear. The CDR3 has 13 amino acids. V gave up 5 bases and J gave up 8 bases, with 15 bases separating them. Looked up from germline, CDR1 is SEHNR and CDR2 is FQNEAQ (reference sequence). DNA for the CDR3: TGTGCCAGCAGCCAAGTCGGTGGTGAGGGCTACACCTTC. It encodes CASSQVGGEGYTF. Variable domain in full (rest from reference TRBV7-9 and TRBJ1-2): DTGVSQNPRHKITKRGQNVTFRCDPISEHNRLYWYRQTLGQGPEFLTYFQNEAQLEKSRLLSDRFSAERPKGSFSTLEIQRTEQGDSAMYLCASSQVGGEGYTFGSGTRLTVV.

V is TRBV28 and J is TRBJ1-2; TRBD1 is a possible D gene (6 bases). Germline V CDR1 and CDR2: MDHEN, SYDVKM. V lost 7 bases to trimming and J lost 4 bases, with 19 bases between them. This CDR3 is built from 15 residues. CDR3 protein: CASIPAAGGVYGYTF. The CDR3, as DNA: TGTGCCAGCATCCCCGCGGCGGGGGGCGTCTATGGCTACACCTTC.

This clone has a single count. The chain carries TRBV6-6 and TRBJ1-3, with unresolved D. The germline V gene encodes CDR1 MNHNY and CDR2 SVGAGI (reference sequence). With 6 bases removed from V and 0 bases from J, the gap between germline ends came to 12 bases. The CDR3 spans 15 residues. Here the CDR3 reads CASSPVGSSGNTIYF. The CDR3, as DNA: TGTGCCAGCAGCCCCGTGGGGAGCTCTGGAAACACCATATATTTT.

The CDR3 sequence: CASSQVLRRGNEKLFF. The CDR3 DNA follows: TGCGCCAGCAGCCAAGTGCTACGGCGGGGTAATGAAAAACTGTTTTTT. This chain joins TRBV4-1 and TRBJ1-4; D remains ambiguous. CDR1 MGHRA and CDR2 YSYEKL come from the germline V gene. The CDR3 consists of 16 residues. V dropped 1 base and J dropped 4 bases, with 13 bases sitting between them.

This chain joins TRBV7-6 and TRBJ1-3; maybe TRBD1 (6 bases). The CDR3 loop spans 17 amino acids. Trimming cost V 1 base and J 0 bases, with 13 bases left between them. Per the germline V gene, CDR1 is SGHVS and CDR2 is FNYEAQ. The chain's CDR3 is CASSLGAGAYSGNTIYF. The CDR3 DNA sequence: TGTGCCAGCAGCTTAGGGGCAGGGGCATACTCTGGAAACACCATATATTTT.

This rearrangement joins TRBV10-3 to TRBJ1-1; a weak D match, TRBD1 (5 bases). The V gene's germline CDR1 is ENHRY and CDR2 SYGVKD. Trimming pared 0 bases from V and 4 bases from J, leaving 12 bases between. The CDR3 spans 15 residues. The CDR3 coding sequence is TGTGCCATCAGTGAGTCGGGAAGGGGCAGCACTGAAGCTTTCTTT. Its translation: CAISESGRGSTEAFF.

CDR3: CASNKGRRPSSYNEQFF. The CDR3 region has the DNA TGTGCCAGTAACAAAGGACGGAGGCCGAGCTCCTACAATGAGCAGTTCTTC. The gene calls are TRBV19 and TRBJ2-1, with D possibly matching TRBD2 (5 bases). V was clipped by 7 bases and J by 0 bases, with 19 bases between them. This CDR3 region has 17 residues. CDR1 LNHDA and CDR2 SQIVND come from the germline V gene (reference sequence).

CDR3 sequence (DNA): TGTGCCAGCAACGGCGGGGGGGCCGGTAAGACCCAGTACTTC. This codes for CASNGGGAGKTQYF. This rearrangement joins TRBV2 to TRBJ2-5, with 9 bases matching TRBD2. Germline CDR1 SNHLY, CDR2 FYNNEI. J gave up 6 bases and V 7 bases, and 9 bases lay outside the gene matches. The CDR3 totals 14 residues.

The chain combines TRBV28 with TRBJ1-5; D is unclear. Trimming took off 5 bases at V and 6 bases at J, with 5 bases between the two ends. CDR1 and CDR2 (germline): MDHEN, SYDVKM. CDR3 length: 11 amino acids. The CDR3 region has the DNA TGTGCCAGCAGTACTGCTCAGCCCCAGCATTTT. It yields the protein CASSTAQPQHF.

The chain couples TRBV11-3 to TRBJ2-1; 11 nucleotides agree with TRBD2. This CDR3 spans 16 amino acids. V gave up 1 base and J gave up 9 bases; unmatched junction bases: 8. The germline V gene has CDR1 SGHNT and CDR2 YENEEA. CDR3 DNA sequence: TGTGCCAGCAGCTTAGCTGCTAGCGGGGGGAGCGGTGAGCAGTTCTTC. Amino acid sequence: CASSLAASGGSGEQFF.

The chain recombines TRBV9 with TRBJ1-2; D might be TRBD1 (5 bases). Germline V gene sequence: CDR1 SGDLS, CDR2 YYNGEE. Trimming stripped 3 bases from V and 6 bases from J, with 24 bases between. The CDR3 has 17 amino acids. CDR3 loop: CASSGSSGPTAQNGYTF. The CDR3 DNA reads as TGTGCCAGCAGCGGGAGTAGTGGGCCGACAGCCCAAAATGGCTACACCTTC.

This clone was recorded once. The chain has TRBV6-5 and TRBJ2-7; the D gene is possibly TRBD1 (6 bases). Germline-derived CDR1 and CDR2 are MNHEY and SVGAGI. This CDR3 is built from 12 residues. V was shortened by 6 bases and J by 2 bases, with 8 bases between the two germline ends. The CDR3 DNA is TGTGCCAGCAGCACAGGGACCTACGAGCAGTACTTC. It translates to CASSTGTYEQYF.

The chain combines TRBV29-1 with TRBJ1-1; 12 positions match TRBD1. Trimming removed 8 bases from V and 3 bases from J; junction bases left unmatched: 10. There are 15 residues in the CDR3. Germline V gene lookup returns CDR1 SQVTM and CDR2 ANQGSEA. CDR3 DNA sequence: TGCAGCTCTCGGGGACAGGGGGCTATAGACACTGAAGCTTTCTTT. Protein product: CSSRGQGAIDTEAFF.

The genes are TRBV6-5 and TRBJ1-1; D may be TRBD1 (5 bases). The V and J ends lost 6 bases and 8 bases respectively, with 16 bases between them. The CDR3 is made up of 13 amino acids. Germline V CDR1 and CDR2: MNHEY, SVGAGI. Here the CDR3 DNA reads TGTGCCAGCAGGAACTCAGACAGAAGAGAAGCTTTCTTT. It encodes CASRNSDRREAFF.

This sequence joins TRBV6-5 and TRBJ2-5, with D possibly TRBD1 on 6 matching bases. The end of the DNA fits TRBJ2-7 better, so the J call may be wrong. Germline CDR1 reads MNHEY; CDR2 reads SVGAGI. CDR3 length: 14 residues. CDR3 in amino acids: CASSRTESSYEQYF. Here the CDR3 DNA reads TGTGCCAGCAGTCGGACAGAGAGCTCCTACGAGCAGTACTTC.

The chain combines TRBV19 with TRBJ2-2; tentatively, D is TRBD1 (5 bases). Germline V gene data show CDR1 as LNHDA and CDR2 as SQIVND (reference sequence). Trimming shortened V by 7 bases and J by 6 bases, and 15 bases separated the two germline ends. This CDR3 region has 14 residues. The CDR3 loop is CASNQGRSSGELFF. The CDR3 bases are TGTGCCAGTAACCAGGGTAGGAGTTCCGGGGAGCTGTTTTTT.

The V gene is TRBV9, the J gene TRBJ2-5, with D tentatively TRBD1 (8 bases). Trimming removed 3 bases from V and 2 bases from J, with 17 bases in between. CDR1 SGDLS and CDR2 YYNGEE come from the germline V gene. The CDR3 is made up of 16 amino acids. In DNA, the CDR3 is TGTGCCAGCAGCGCGGCCCGGGGGGACAGGCAAGAGACCCAGTACTTC. Protein product: CASSAARGDRQETQYF.

The chain combines TRBV6-6 with TRBJ1-4; no firm D call. V lost 8 bases and J lost 7, with 14 bases in between. Germline CDR1 is MNHNY and CDR2 is SVGAGI (reference sequence). The CDR3 covers 13 residues. Written as DNA, the CDR3 is TGTGCCAGCCGCAGTCTGGACTTTGAAAAACTGTTTTTT. Residues: CASRSLDFEKLFF.

The genes are TRBV19 and TRBJ2-2; TRBD1 matches 8 bases. From germline, CDR1 is LNHDA and CDR2 SQIVND (reference sequence). V was pared by 6 bases and J by 5 bases, with 5 bases of the junction left unmatched. The CDR3 length is 14 residues. DNA of the CDR3: TGTGCCAGTAGGCAGGGGGCTGAGACCGGGGAGCTGTTTTTT. Translating gives CASRQGAETGELFF.

Notes on this clone: Other nucleotide sequences from this sample produce the same CDR3. J is TRBJ1-1 and V is TRBV7-3, with D perhaps matching TRBD1 (5 bases). The length of the CDR3 is 13 residues. The V end lost 4 bases, the J end lost 1 base, and 7 bases lay between the germline ends. Germline CDR1 SGHTA, CDR2 FQGTGA. The CDR3: CASSSTGNTEAFF. The CDR3 bases are TGTGCCAGCAGCTCTACAGGGAACACTGAAGCTTTCTTT.

This clone has just one count. The rearrangement joins TRBV7-6 to TRBJ1-3; perhaps TRBD1 as D (5 bases). V was pared by 5 bases and J by 1 base, with 15 bases between. The CDR3 has 16 residues. Germline V gives CDR1 SGHVS, CDR2 FNYEAQ. The CDR3: CASSHGGQGSGNTIYF. CDR3 nucleotide sequence: TGTGCCAGCAGCCACGGCGGCCAGGGTTCTGGAAACACCATATATTTT.